This passage covers 18 T cell receptor beta chains from one sample sequenced in a study of post-analysis software for immune sequencing data. The study's findings and limits: Controls had lower frequencies than patients of a handful of TRBV segments, which included TRBV5-6, TRBV5-1 and TRBV20-1.

Every TCR beta cDNA library bore unique molecular identifiers. TCRdb itself ran the PCR reads through MiXCR, one entry per CDR3 protein. There are 450,000 to 650,000 distinct CDR3 sequences in the sample; 44% occur only once, and under 2% lies in the top ten. Their target antigens are unknown. Sample: blood. Every receptor here comes from a girl aged 10-17 years with multiple sclerosis.

Comments on this clonotype: The junction shows a germline mismatch at one end, possibly a read error. The chain joins TRBV29-1 to TRBJ2-7, with D perhaps matching TRBD2 (6 bases). Per the germline V gene, CDR1 is SQVTM and CDR2 is ANQGSEA. The CDR3 totals 13 residues. The CDR3 is CSAAAGSSYEEYF. CDR3 nucleotides: TGCAGCGCAGCGGCGGGGAGCTCCTACGAGGAGTACTTC.

The gene calls are TRBV5-5 and TRBJ1-6; 9 positions agree with TRBD1. CDR3 size: 14 residues. Looked up from germline, CDR1 is SGHKS and CDR2 is YYEKEE (reference sequence). With V trimmed by 4 bases and J by 14 bases, 10 bases remained unmatched. The CDR3 sequence is CASSTGQGSSTLHF. The DNA of the CDR3 is TGTGCCAGCAGCACGGGACAGGGATCATCAACCCTCCACTTT.

The chain couples TRBV27 to TRBJ1-2; TRBD1 aligns across 11 bases. Germline V gene sequence: CDR1 MNHEY, CDR2 SMNVEV (reference sequence). V lost 3 bases to trimming and J lost 5 bases; unmatched junction nucleotides: 5. The CDR3 is made up of 15 amino acids. The CDR3 DNA sequence: TGTGCCAGCAGTTTCTTAGGGACAGGGGGGTATGGCTACACCTTC. Translation gives CASSFLGTGGYGYTF.

This sequence joins TRBV2 and TRBJ2-1; 8 bases are shared with TRBD2. Germline V gene sequence: CDR1 SNHLY, CDR2 FYNNEI. The CDR3 has 13 residues. J lost 10 bases, V lost 9 bases, and 11 bases had no gene match. The CDR3: CASARGGQDEQFF. In DNA form, the CDR3 reads TGTGCCAGTGCCCGGGGGGGGCAAGACGAGCAGTTCTTC. Using reference TRBV2 and TRBJ2-1 for the parts outside the CDR3, the full variable domain is EPEVTQTPSHQVTQMGQEVILRCVPISNHLYFYWYRQILGQKVEFLVSFYNNEISEKSEIFDDQFSVERPDGSNFTLKIRSTKLEDSAMYFCASARGGQDEQFFGPGTRLTVL.

With regard to this clonotype: A clone one base away is much larger, so this may be a read error. The chain combines TRBV6-6 with TRBJ2-1; D may be TRBD1 or TRBD2 (5 bases each). Deletions cut 1 base from V and 6 bases from J, with 16 bases between. The CDR3 length is 16 residues. CDR1 and CDR2 (germline): MNHNY, SVGAGI (reference sequence). CDR3 in amino acids: CASSYLGVANGNEQFF. CDR3 nucleotide sequence: TGTGCCAGCAGTTACTTGGGGGTAGCGAACGGCAATGAGCAGTTCTTC.

The V gene is TRBV9, the J gene TRBJ2-3; TRBD2 aligns across 9 bases. The V segment lost 0 bases and the J segment 2 bases; nucleotides outside the gene matches: 4. The germline gives CDR1 SGDLS, CDR2 YYNGEE. CDR3 length equals 16 residues. CDR3 in DNA: TGTGCCAGCAGCGTAGAGGGCGGGGGGGCCACAGATACGCAGTATTTT. Protein sequence: CASSVEGGGATDTQYF.

The genes are TRBV28 and TRBJ2-1; 9 nucleotides align to TRBD2. The CDR3 contains 15 residues. Germline CDR1 reads MDHEN; CDR2 reads SYDVKM. Trimming took 3 bases from V and 2 from J; bases not matched to a gene: 2. CDR3 region: CASSFRLAAYNEQFF. The CDR3, as DNA: TGTGCCAGCAGTTTTAGACTAGCGGCCTACAATGAGCAGTTCTTC.

In regard to this clonotype: One end of the junction does not line up with germline, which may come from a read error. The chain has TRBV10-3 and TRBJ2-5; TRBD1 matches 7 bases. The tail of the sequence fits TRBJ2-7 better, so the J call may be wrong. The CDR3 extends over 16 amino acids. Germline CDR1 reads ENHRY; CDR2 reads SYGVKD. CDR3 loop: CATSETRGQLSYEQYF. CDR3 nucleotides: TGTGCCACCAGTGAAACTAGGGGACAGTTGAGCTACGAGCAGTACTTC.

This clonotype was observed a handful of times. V is TRBV6-5 and J is TRBJ2-1, with 7 positions matching TRBD2. V trimming: 5 bases; J trimming: 6 bases; junction bases outside the gene matches: 7. The CDR3 is made up of 14 amino acids. Germline V gene sequence: CDR1 MNHEY, CDR2 SVGAGI. CDR3 in DNA: TGTGCCAGCAGTCCGCGGGAGATGGCCAATGAGCAGTTCTTC. It is translated as CASSPREMANEQFF.

The rearrangement uses TRBV5-1 and TRBJ2-7; 7 nucleotides align to TRBD1. The germline V gene encodes CDR1 SGHRS and CDR2 YFSETQ. The ends lost 3 bases at V and 1 base at J; junction bases unmatched: 10. The CDR3 runs 16 residues. The CDR3 loop reads CASSWADRAQSYEQYF. CDR3 bases: TGCGCCAGCAGCTGGGCCGACAGGGCCCAATCCTACGAGCAGTACTTC. The complete variable domain, with remaining parts taken from reference TRBV5-1 and TRBJ2-7, reads KAGVTQTPRYLIKTRGQQVTLSCSPISGHRSVSWYQQTPGQGLQFLFEYFSETQRNKGNFPGRFSGRQFSNSRSEMNVSTLELGDSALYLCASSWADRAQSYEQYFGPGTRLTVT.

The DNA for the CDR3 is TGTGCCAGCAGTATTCCAGGGACCCAGTACTTC. It translates to CASSIPGTQYF. The V and J genes are TRBV12-3 or TRBV12-4 and TRBJ2-5; no reliable D call. The ends were cut back, 5 bases at V and 7 bases at J, with 8 bases in the middle. The CDR3 sequence is 11 residues long.

The chain has TRBV24-1 and TRBJ2-1; weak D call: TRBD1 (5 bases). Germline values: CDR1 KGHDR, CDR2 SFDVKD. CDR3 length: 18 residues. V shed 0 bases and J shed 5 bases, with 19 bases lying between them. The CDR3 DNA follows: TGTGCCACCAGTGATTTGCCTAGGGCAGGGTACCCCAACAATGAGCAGTTCTTC. This translates into CATSDLPRAGYPNNEQFF.

The chain has TRBV20-1 and TRBJ2-1, with 13 nucleotides matching TRBD2. This CDR3 is 15 amino acids long. Germline V gives CDR1 DFQATT, CDR2 SNEGSKA (reference sequence). V was clipped by 4 bases and J by 8 bases; unmatched bases: 8. As DNA, the CDR3 is TGCAGTGCTATTCCGGGACTAGCGGGAAACGATGAGCAGTTCTTC. It codes for CSAIPGLAGNDEQFF.

V gene TRBV10-3 combines with J gene TRBJ2-1; D is possibly TRBD2 (6 bases). V was clipped by 5 bases and J by 2 bases, with 10 bases between them. There are 14 residues in the CDR3. Germline V lookup: CDR1 ENHRY, CDR2 SYGVKD. The DNA of the CDR3 is TGTGCCATCAGTCGTGGAGGGGCCTACAATGAGCAGTTCTTC. The encoded protein is CAISRGGAYNEQFF.

CDR3 sequence reads: CASSRDRAYQPQHF. DNA of the CDR3: TGTGCCAGCAGCCGCGACAGGGCGTATCAGCCCCAGCATTTT. The chain couples TRBV16 to TRBJ1-5, with 7 bases identical to TRBD1. Germline values: CDR1 KGHSY, CDR2 FQNENV. CDR3 size: 14 residues. J lost 5 bases, V lost 4 bases, and 5 bases had no gene match.

This chain connects TRBV7-9 to TRBJ1-1; TRBD1 is a possible D gene (5 bases). This CDR3 is 14 amino acids long. V lost 5 bases, J lost 3 bases, and 13 bases lay in between. Germline loops: CDR1 SEHNR, CDR2 FQNEAQ (reference sequence). The CDR3 reads CASSGVRGDTEAFF. The DNA for the CDR3 is TGTGCCAGCAGCGGGGTTCGGGGGGACACTGAAGCTTTCTTT.

This clonotype was recorded once. V usage is TRBV5-1 and J usage is TRBJ1-1; the D gene is possibly TRBD1 (6 bases). V gave up 5 bases and J gave up 5 bases, with 16 bases separating them. Germline CDR1 and CDR2: SGHRS and YFSETQ. The CDR3 spans 14 residues. The CDR3 DNA reads as TGCGCCAGCAGATCAGGGGAGGCGGAAACTGAAGCTTTCTTT. This encodes CASRSGEAETEAFF. The full variable domain, with the rest looked up from reference TRBV5-1 and TRBJ1-1, is KAGVTQTPRYLIKTRGQQVTLSCSPISGHRSVSWYQQTPGQGLQFLFEYFSETQRNKGNFPGRFSGRQFSNSRSEMNVSTLELGDSALYLCASRSGEAETEAFFGQGTRLTVV.

This chain uses TRBV6-5 with TRBJ1-5; D uncertain. The CDR3 has 16 residues. The V end lost 6 bases, the J end lost 0 bases, and 15 bases lay between the germline ends. The germline V gene encodes CDR1 MNHEY and CDR2 SVGAGI. The CDR3 loop reads CASRPDGLDSNQPQHF. The DNA of the CDR3 is TGTGCCAGCAGGCCGGACGGCCTAGATAGCAATCAGCCCCAGCATTTT.